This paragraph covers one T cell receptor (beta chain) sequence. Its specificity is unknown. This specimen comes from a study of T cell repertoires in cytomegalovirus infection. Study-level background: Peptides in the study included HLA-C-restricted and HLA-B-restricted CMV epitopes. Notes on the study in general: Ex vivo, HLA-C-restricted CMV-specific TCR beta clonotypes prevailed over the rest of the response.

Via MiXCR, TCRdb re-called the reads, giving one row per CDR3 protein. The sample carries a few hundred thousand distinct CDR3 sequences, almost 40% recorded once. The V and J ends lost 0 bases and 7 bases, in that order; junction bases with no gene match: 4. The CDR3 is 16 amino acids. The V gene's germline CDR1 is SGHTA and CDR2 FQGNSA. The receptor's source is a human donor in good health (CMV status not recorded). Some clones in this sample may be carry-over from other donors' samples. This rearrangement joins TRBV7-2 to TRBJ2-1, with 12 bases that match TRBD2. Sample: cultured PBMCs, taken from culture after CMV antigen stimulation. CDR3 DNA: TGTGCCAGCAGCTTAGCGCTAGCGGGAGGGCTGAATGAGCAGTTCTTC. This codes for CASSLALAGGLNEQFF.